The next 19 T cell receptor beta chains were all read from a single sample in a study of T-cell reconstitution after alpha-beta-depleted transplantation in children. Researchers prepared the TCRbeta library using unique molecular identifiers, the study reports. TCRdb reprocessed the PCR reads with MiXCR, giving one entry per CDR3 protein. Here the sample spans fewer than 500,000 distinct CDR3 sequences, 43% being singletons. This material consisted of PBMCs, taken before TCRalphabeta/CD19-depleted stem cell transplant. The receptors were gathered from a girl aged 2 to 10 with aplastic anemia, due to receive a stem cell transplant.

V gene TRBV20-1 combines with J gene TRBJ2-5; TRBD1 agrees at 7 bases. Germline CDR1 reads DFQATT; CDR2 reads SNEGSKA (reference sequence). J lost 5 bases, V lost 0 bases, and 9 bases had no gene match. The CDR3 is 15 residues long. The CDR3 protein is CSARDPRGPGETQYF. The CDR3 DNA reads as TGCAGTGCTAGAGATCCAAGGGGGCCCGGGGAGACCCAGTACTTC.

This clonotype has more than one count but fewer than ten. This rearrangement joins TRBV20-1 to TRBJ2-2, with TRBD2 identical over 14 bases. The ends lost 5 bases at V and 5 bases at J; junction bases unmatched: 7. The germline CDR1 and CDR2 sequences are DFQATT and SNEGSKA (reference sequence). This CDR3 has 16 amino acids. CDR3 sequence reads: CSAPDGLAGGTGELFF. In DNA form, the CDR3 reads TGCAGTGCTCCAGACGGACTAGCGGGAGGTACCGGGGAGCTGTTTTTT.

This clonotype was counted ten times or more. The chain couples TRBV5-1 to TRBJ2-1; D is possibly TRBD2 (6 bases). This CDR3 is 17 amino acids long. Germline lookup yields CDR1 SGHRS and CDR2 YFSETQ. Trimming took 5 bases from V and 3 from J, leaving 21 bases between them. Written as DNA, the CDR3 is TGCGCCAGCAGTGGAGGGATAGCCGGAACATTCTACAATGAGCAGTTCTTC. Translation gives CASSGGIAGTFYNEQFF. Full variable domain (rest looked up from reference TRBV5-1 and TRBJ2-1): KAGVTQTPRYLIKTRGQQVTLSCSPISGHRSVSWYQQTPGQGLQFLFEYFSETQRNKGNFPGRFSGRQFSNSRSEMNVSTLELGDSALYLCASSGGIAGTFYNEQFFGPGTRLTVL.

The rearrangement joins TRBV4-1 to TRBJ2-1; D perhaps matches TRBD2 (6 bases). Trimming removed 0 bases from V and 12 bases from J, with 18 bases in between. Germline lookup yields CDR1 MGHRA and CDR2 YSYEKL. The CDR3 is 15 amino acids. CDR3 bases: TGCGCCAGCAGCCAAGATGGGGACTCGACTCGGGGGCAGTTCTTC. This codes for CASSQDGDSTRGQFF.

In this sample, this clonotype turned up once. The chain is built from TRBV11-2 and TRBJ2-3; the D call may be TRBD1 or TRBD2 (6 bases each). Trimming stripped 2 bases from V and 8 bases from J, with 14 bases between. This CDR3 comprises 14 residues. CDR1 and CDR2 from the germline V gene are SGHAT and FQNNGV. CDR3 in DNA: TGTGCCAGCAGCTTAAATATAGGGGGGAGTACGCAGTATTTT. Translating it yields CASSLNIGGSTQYF. The whole variable domain, filled in from reference TRBV11-2 and TRBJ2-3, reads EAGVAQSPRYKIIEKRQSVAFWCNPISGHATLYWYQQILGQGPKLLIQFQNNGVVDDSQLPKDRFSAERLKGVDSTLKIQPAKLEDSAVYLCASSLNIGGSTQYFGPGTRLTVL.

The genes are TRBV7-9 and TRBJ1-2; 7 bases are a match to TRBD1. CDR1 is SEHNR and CDR2 is FQNEAQ in the germline V gene (reference sequence). Trimming cost V 9 bases and J 2 bases; bases outside gene matches: 3. The CDR3 is 12 amino acids. CDR3 in DNA: TGTGCCAGTGTACAGGGGAACTATGGCTACACCTTC. Encoded protein: CASVQGNYGYTF.

This clonotype was seen a few times. The rearrangement uses TRBV4-1 and TRBJ2-7; 7 bases are a match to TRBD1. Germline CDR1 and CDR2: MGHRA and YSYEKL. The trim removed 2 bases at V and 4 bases at J, leaving 8 bases unmatched. The CDR3 is 15 amino acids. The CDR3 coding sequence is TGCGCCAGCAGCCAAATATGGACAGGTGATTACGAGCAGTACTTC. It encodes CASSQIWTGDYEQYF.

This chain uses TRBV6-2 or TRBV6-3 with TRBJ2-7, with 8 nucleotides matching TRBD2. The V gene end was trimmed by 2 bases and the J gene end by 0 bases; junction bases not matched to a gene: 6. CDR3 length: 16 amino acids. In germline, CDR1 is MNHEY, CDR2 SVGEGT. CDR3 sequence (DNA): TGTGCCAGCAGTTACCGGGGACTAGGGAGCTCCTACGAGCAGTACTTC. It yields the protein CASSYRGLGSSYEQYF.

The chain recombines TRBV28 with TRBJ2-7; D is possibly TRBD1 (5 bases). The V end was cut by 6 bases, the J end by 4 bases, with 19 bases between. The CDR3 covers 15 residues. The germline V gene has CDR1 MDHEN and CDR2 SYDVKM. CDR3 DNA: TGTGCCAGCAGCCTTTCTTCTAAGGGGTCTTACGAGCAGTACTTC. Protein product: CASSLSSKGSYEQYF.

The chain's CDR3 is CSARPQPRGGGYTF. CDR3 DNA: TGCAGTGCTAGACCCCAGCCCAGGGGGGGTGGCTACACCTTC. The J gene is TRBJ1-2, the V gene TRBV20-1, with TRBD1 matching over 7 bases. CDR1 and CDR2 from the germline V gene are DFQATT and SNEGSKA (reference sequence). The CDR3 loop spans 14 amino acids. V gave up 2 bases and J gave up 7 bases; unmatched junction bases: 10.

The J gene is TRBJ2-2, the V gene TRBV11-2, with D possibly TRBD1 on 5 matching bases. Germline assignment: CDR1 SGHAT and CDR2 FQNNGV. The CDR3 covers 12 residues. V shed 4 bases and J shed 10 bases, with 10 bases lying between them. CDR3 sequence reads: CASSSNGQELFF. CDR3 coding DNA: TGTGCCAGCAGCTCCAATGGACAGGAGCTGTTTTTT.

The chain carries TRBV6-2 or TRBV6-3 and TRBJ1-1, with D possibly TRBD1 on 5 matching bases. CDR3 length: 12 amino acids. Germline V gives CDR1 MNHEY, CDR2 SVGEGT. V was cut by 0 bases and J by 10 bases, with 9 bases left in between. For the CDR3, the DNA is TGTGCCAGCAGTTACTCACAGGCTGCAGCTTTCTTT. It translates to CASSYSQAAAFF.

The chain is built from TRBV20-1 and TRBJ2-1; 11 bases map to TRBD2. Germline CDR1 reads DFQATT; CDR2 reads SNEGSKA (reference sequence). V was pared by 2 bases and J by 5 bases, with 2 bases of the junction left unmatched. The CDR3 sequence is 14 residues long. In nucleotides, the CDR3 is TGCAGTGCTAGAATTAGCGGGAGGGACAATGAGCAGTTCTTC. Residues: CSARISGRDNEQFF.

Ten or more counts support this clonotype. The chain joins TRBV20-1 to TRBJ2-5; the match to TRBD2 covers 8 bases. V gave up 3 bases and J gave up 3 bases; unmatched junction bases: 15. Looked up from germline, CDR1 is DFQATT and CDR2 is SNEGSKA (reference sequence). This CDR3 spans 17 amino acids. The CDR3 DNA reads TGCAGTGCTAGCCCAGACGGAGCGGGAGCATTCGAAGAGACCCAGTACTTC. This translates into CSASPDGAGAFEETQYF.

A few counts support this clonotype. The chain links TRBV5-1 to TRBJ2-3, with 7 bases aligning to TRBD2. The J segment lost 0 bases and the V segment lost 5 bases, leaving 12 bases of the junction unmatched. The CDR3 is 17 amino acids. Germline V gives CDR1 SGHRS, CDR2 YFSETQ. The CDR3 coding sequence is TGCGCCAGCAGTCCAGCGGGGAAAGCGGGTAGCACAGATACGCAGTATTTT. Translated, it gives CASSPAGKAGSTDTQYF.

The gene calls are TRBV13 and TRBJ2-4; D not resolved. V dropped 1 base and J dropped 2 bases, with 6 bases sitting between them. CDR3 length equals 14 residues. Germline CDR1 is PRHDT and CDR2 is FYEKMQ (reference sequence). CDR3 sequence reads: CASSLAVTKNIQYF. The CDR3 bases are TGTGCCAGCAGCTTAGCAGTTACCAAAAACATTCAGTACTTC.

This chain uses TRBV28 with TRBJ2-5; maybe TRBD2 (5 bases). Germline V gene lookup returns CDR1 MDHEN and CDR2 SYDVKM. The V end was cut by 3 bases, the J end by 5 bases, with 22 bases between. This CDR3 has 17 amino acids. The DNA of the CDR3 is TGTGCCAGCAGTTTCCCACAACTAGGAACTCTCAAGGAGACCCAGTACTTC. Translating gives CASSFPQLGTLKETQYF.

Many counts were recorded for this clonotype. The chain combines TRBV7-9 with TRBJ2-7, with 10 bases fitting TRBD2. From germline, CDR1 is SEHNR and CDR2 FQNEAQ (reference sequence). The CDR3 has 15 amino acids. The V segment lost 5 bases and the J segment 3 bases; nucleotides outside the gene matches: 7. The CDR3 nucleotides are TGTGCCAGCAGCCTCCGGACTAGCGGAGGCTACGAGCAGTACTTC. It yields the protein CASSLRTSGGYEQYF.

V is TRBV29-1 and J is TRBJ2-3; 9 positions agree with TRBD1. This CDR3 contains 16 residues. With V trimmed by 6 bases and J by 4 bases, 14 bases remained unmatched. Germline V lookup: CDR1 SQVTM, CDR2 ANQGSEA. CDR3 protein: CSVSGGGTGSPDTQYF. The CDR3 DNA reads as TGCAGCGTAAGCGGTGGAGGGACAGGGAGTCCAGATACGCAGTATTTT.